The 2 T cell receptor beta chains given below trace back to one sample, sequenced in a study of blood T cell repertoires in COVID-19. The method was immunoSEQ multiplex PCR; TCRdb's version includes in-frame clones alone and lacks a portion of them. The repertoire holds more than 200,000 clones, with around 87% as singletons. The sample consisted of peripheral blood. Source of these receptors: an older woman with COVID-19, enrolled during active disease.

The chain is built from TRBV9 and TRBJ2-7, with 8 bases matching TRBD2. CDR3 length: 15 residues. CDR1 is SGDLS and CDR2 is YYNGEE in the germline V gene. With V trimmed by 0 bases and J by 6 bases, 8 bases remained unmatched. CDR3 sequence: CASSVEGLVKGEQYF. The CDR3 DNA reads as TGTGCCAGCAGCGTAGAGGGACTAGTTAAAGGCGAGCAGTACTTC.

CDR3 loop: CASSAPVGNTIYF. CDR3 nucleotide sequence: TGTGCCAGCAGCGCCCCGGTTGGAAACACCATATATTTT. V usage is TRBV9 and J usage is TRBJ1-3; D unresolved. The CDR3 extends over 13 amino acids. Trimming removed 3 bases at V and 3 bases at J, with 7 bases between. CDR1 SGDLS and CDR2 YYNGEE come from the germline V gene.